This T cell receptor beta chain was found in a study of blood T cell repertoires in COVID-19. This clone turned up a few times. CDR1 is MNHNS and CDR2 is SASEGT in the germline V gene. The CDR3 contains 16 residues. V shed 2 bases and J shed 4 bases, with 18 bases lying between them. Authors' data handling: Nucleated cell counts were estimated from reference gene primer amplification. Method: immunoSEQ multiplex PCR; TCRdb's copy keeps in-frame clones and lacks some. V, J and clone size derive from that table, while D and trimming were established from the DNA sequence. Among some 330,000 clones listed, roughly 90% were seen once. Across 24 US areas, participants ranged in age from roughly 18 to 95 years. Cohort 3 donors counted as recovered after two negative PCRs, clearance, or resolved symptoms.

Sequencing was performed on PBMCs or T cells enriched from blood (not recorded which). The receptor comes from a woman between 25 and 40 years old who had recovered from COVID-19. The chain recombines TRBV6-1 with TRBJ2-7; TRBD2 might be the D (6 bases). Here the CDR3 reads CASSESHFGSRYEQYF. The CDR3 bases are TGTGCCAGCAGTGAATCCCACTTCGGGAGCAGGTACGAGCAGTACTTC.